Listed below are T cell receptor beta chains from one sample, sequenced in a study of early stage breast cancer tumors. Generated by immunoSEQ multiplex PCR, the TCRdb table keeps only in-frame clones and is missing some. This table has some 47,000 clones, roughly four fifths appearing once. Sequencing was done on a sample of blood. These receptors all come from a person aged 45 to 59 with breast cancer. Each CDR3 is given with its conserved first and last residue. Each record gives: clone size, J gene, V gene, D gene, CDR3 DNA, CDR3 protein. A D gene is named only where the DNA matches it firmly. The size entry is marked missing in some rows and otherwise reads once, few, many or a size class.

. TRBJ2-5 TRBV7-2 TRBD1 TGTGCCAGCAGCTTAAACTATCTGGGACAGTCTTACCAAGAGACCCAGTACTTC CASSLNYLGQSYQETQYF
. TRBJ1-1 TRBV27 . TGTGCCAGCAGTCTTTCTGTGTTAATGAACACTGAAGCTTTCTTT CASSLSVLMNTEAFF
. TRBJ1-2 TRBV25-1 . TGTGCCAGCAGTGACCCATCAGGGTACTATGGCTACACCTTC CASSDPSGYYGYTF
. TRBJ2-3 TRBV28 . TGTGCCACCGGACCGGGGGGCACAGATACGCAGTATTTT CATGPGGTDTQYF
. TRBJ1-1 TRBV6-5 . TGTGCCAGCAGTTACAAGAGCCAAGCTTTCTTT CASSYKSQAFF
. TRBJ1-1 TRBV28 TRBD1 TGTGCCAGCAGTTCCAGGGGGGCGCTTTACACTGAAGCTTTCTTT CASSSRGALYTEAFF
few TRBJ2-5 TRBV7-2 TRBD1 TGTGCCAGCAGCTTAGGACAGGGTATGGGACAAGAGACCCAGTACTTC CASSLGQGMGQETQYF
. TRBJ1-1 TRBV5-1 TRBD1 TGCGCCAGCAGCTTGGCCCCTGGGGGCAGGGGGACCAACACTGAAGCTTTCTTT CASSLAPGGRGTNTEAFF
. TRBJ1-4 TRBV5-4 . TGTGCCAGCAGCTTGATGGGGATGGCTAATGAAAAACTGTTTTTT CASSLMGMANEKLFF
. TRBJ2-7 TRBV19 . TGTGCCAGTAGTATGTCGGGCTCCTACGAGCAGTACTTC CASSMSGSYEQYF
. TRBJ1-1 TRBV29-1 . TGCAGCGCGCGCAAGGGAGGGATGAACACTGAAGCTTTCTTT CSARKGGMNTEAFF
. TRBJ1-2 TRBV15 . TGTGCCACCAGCAGACCTTTTGGCTATGGCTACACCTTC CATSRPFGYGYTF
. TRBJ1-1 TRBV2 TRBD1 TGTGCCAGCAGTGCCTCACAGGGGGAACGTTGGAACACTGAAGCTTTCTTT CASSASQGERWNTEAFF
. TRBJ2-2 TRBV7-3 TRBD2 TGTGCCAGCAGCACGGGACTAGCGGCCGGGGAGCTGTTTTTT CASSTGLAAGELFF
. TRBJ2-3 TRBV6-5 . TGTGCCAGCAGCCCTGTTGACGCAAACACAGATACGCAGTATTTT CASSPVDANTDTQYF
. TRBJ2-7 TRBV27 TRBD2 TGTGCCAGCAGTTTATCGGGGCTAGCGGGGATCTACGAGCAGTACTTC CASSLSGLAGIYEQYF
few TRBJ1-1 TRBV5-4 TRBD1 TGTGCCAGCAGCTCCGTGTTCGTTACAGGGGGGGACACTGAAGCTTTCTTT CASSSVFVTGGDTEAFF
. TRBJ1-5 TRBV18 TRBD1 TGTGCCAGCTCAAGACAGGGAGGAGACAATCAGCCCCAGCATTTT CASSRQGGDNQPQHF
. TRBJ2-1 TRBV18 TRBD1 TGTGCCAGCTCACTTGGACAGGGGGCGTTGAATGAGCAGTTCTTC CASSLGQGALNEQFF
once TRBJ1-2 TRBV28 TRBD1 TGTGCCAGCAGGAGGGGACAGGGGGCGTCCTATGGCTACACCTTC CASRRGQGASYGYTF
few TRBJ1-1 TRBV11-2 . TGTGCCAGCAGCTTAGGAGTTGGGAACACTGAAGCTTTCTTT CASSLGVGNTEAFF
few TRBJ1-3 TRBV28 . TGTGCCAGCAGTTTAGGACTTCGTGGCACCATATATTTT CASSLGLRGTIYF
. TRBJ2-3 TRBV29-1 . TGCAGCGTTGAACCGTCTACCACAGATACGCAGTATTTT CSVEPSTTDTQYF
. TRBJ2-3 TRBV25-1 TRBD1 TGTGCCAGCAGTGCCGACAGGGGGTGGGCAGATACGCAGTATTTT CASSADRGWADTQYF
. TRBJ1-1 TRBV28 TRBD1 TGTGCCAGCAGTTTAACAGGGGTGGGGACTGAAGCTTTCTTT CASSLTGVGTEAFF
. TRBJ1-1 TRBV5-1 . TGCGCCAGCAGCCATGACGGGAACACTGAAGCTTTCTTT CASSHDGNTEAFF
. TRBJ1-2 TRBV18 TRBD1 TGTGCCAGCTCACCACCGTCAGGGGGCCACCTCTATGGCTACACCTTC CASSPPSGGHLYGYTF
. TRBJ2-3 TRBV18 . TGTGCCAGCTCACGTACGGCCGCCCCAAGGAGCACAGATACGCAGTATTTT CASSRTAAPRSTDTQYF
. TRBJ2-5 TRBV2 . TGTGCCAGCAGGTGGACCTTCCAAGAGACCCAGTACTTC CASRWTFQETQYF
. TRBJ2-1 TRBV11-2 TRBD1 TGTGCCAGCAGCTCCGGACAGGGGGGCTCCTACAATGAGCAGTTCTTC CASSSGQGGSYNEQFF
. TRBJ2-3 TRBV2 TRBD2 TGTGCCAGCAGTGACCCGAGACTAGCGGGGGAAGATACGCAGTATTTT CASSDPRLAGEDTQYF
. TRBJ1-3 TRBV7-2 TRBD1 TGTGCCAGCAGCTTATTTGGACAGGGCGGAGGAAACACCATATATTTT CASSLFGQGGGNTIYF
. TRBJ2-7 TRBV7-7 . TGTGCTAGCAGCTTAGGTCCAGGGGAGGGCGAGCAGTACTTC CASSLGPGEGEQYF
few TRBJ1-5 TRBV6-1 . TGTGCCAGCAGTGAAGGGGGGCGCAGCAATCAGCCCCAGCATTTT CASSEGGRSNQPQHF
. TRBJ2-5 TRBV5-1 . TGCGCCAGCAGCGATCGGGGCACGGGAGAGACCCAGTACTTC CASSDRGTGETQYF
. TRBJ1-2 TRBV19 . TGTGCCAGTAGTATTCAGTTTCTCCCTACAGGGTCTGGCGGCTACACCTTC CASSIQFLPTGSGGYTF
. TRBJ1-1 TRBV11-2 . TGTGCCAGCAGCTTTCTTAGGGACACTGAAGCTTTCTTT CASSFLRDTEAFF
. TRBJ2-3 TRBV5-4 TRBD2 TGTGCCAGCAGCTTGGCTAGCGGGGGTGTAGATACGCAGTATTTT CASSLASGGVDTQYF
. TRBJ1-2 TRBV28 . TGTGCCAGCAGTTCAGCCGGGACAATACCTAACTATGGCTACACCTTC CASSSAGTIPNYGYTF
. TRBJ1-3 TRBV9 . TGTGCCAGCAGCCAAAACCCGACCTCTGGAAACACCATATATTTT CASSQNPTSGNTIYF
. TRBJ2-7 TRBV29-1 . TGCAGCGTTGAATGGGGTACGAAGAGGGCTCTGGGGAATTACGAGCAGTACTTC CSVEWGTKRALGNYEQYF
. TRBJ2-3 TRBV6-5 TRBD2 TGTGCCAGCAGTTCCCTAGCGGGGGCGTACACAGATACGCAGTATTTT CASSSLAGAYTDTQYF
once TRBJ2-7 TRBV6-5 . TGTGCCAGCAGTTACTCGGGGGGGCTGTACGAGCAGTACTTC CASSYSGGLYEQYF
. TRBJ2-7 TRBV19 . TGTGCCAGTAGTCTCTCGTTCTCCAGCCACGAGCAGTACTTC CASSLSFSSHEQYF
few TRBJ1-1 TRBV18 . TGTGCCAGCTCACCATCGAACGGAATGAACACTGAAGCTTTCTTT CASSPSNGMNTEAFF
. TRBJ2-2 TRBV18 . TGTGCCAGCTCACCACTAGCGGCGAACACCGGGGAGCTGTTTTTT CASSPLAANTGELFF
once TRBJ2-3 TRBV5-1 TRBD2 TGCGCCAGCAGCTTGTCTAGCGGGAGATCGGGTACAGATACGCAGTATTTT CASSLSSGRSGTDTQYF
. TRBJ2-1 TRBV9 . TGTGCCAGCAGCGTACGCCAGGGGGGCCTTGTAAATGAGCAGTTCTTC CASSVRQGGLVNEQFF
. TRBJ2-2 TRBV6-6 . TGTGCCAGCAGTCCCGGACTATCGGGCACCGGGGAGCTGTTTTTT CASSPGLSGTGELFF
. TRBJ2-6 TRBV15 . TGTGCCACCAGCAGGGGGGACCGTGGCTCTGGGGCCAACGTCCTGACTTTC CATSRGDRGSGANVLTF
. TRBJ1-2 TRBV6-6 TRBD1 TGTGCCAGCAGTTACTCTCCCGGCAGGGGGGCCTATGGCTACACCTTC CASSYSPGRGAYGYTF
once TRBJ2-3 TRBV28 . TGTGCCAGCAGCCCGACAGACACAGATACGCAGTATTTT CASSPTDTDTQYF
. TRBJ2-1 TRBV29-1 TRBD2 TGCAGCGCTGATCCGGGACTAGCGGGAAGGGGCTCCTACAATGAGCAGTTCTTC CSADPGLAGRGSYNEQFF
. TRBJ2-7 TRBV7-8 . TGTGCCAGCAGCCCAAGTGGGGGGTCCTACGAGCAGTACTTC CASSPSGGSYEQYF
. TRBJ2-2 TRBV9 TRBD2 TGTGCCAGCAGGCGGGGGGTCGGGGAGCTGTTTTTT CASRRGVGELFF